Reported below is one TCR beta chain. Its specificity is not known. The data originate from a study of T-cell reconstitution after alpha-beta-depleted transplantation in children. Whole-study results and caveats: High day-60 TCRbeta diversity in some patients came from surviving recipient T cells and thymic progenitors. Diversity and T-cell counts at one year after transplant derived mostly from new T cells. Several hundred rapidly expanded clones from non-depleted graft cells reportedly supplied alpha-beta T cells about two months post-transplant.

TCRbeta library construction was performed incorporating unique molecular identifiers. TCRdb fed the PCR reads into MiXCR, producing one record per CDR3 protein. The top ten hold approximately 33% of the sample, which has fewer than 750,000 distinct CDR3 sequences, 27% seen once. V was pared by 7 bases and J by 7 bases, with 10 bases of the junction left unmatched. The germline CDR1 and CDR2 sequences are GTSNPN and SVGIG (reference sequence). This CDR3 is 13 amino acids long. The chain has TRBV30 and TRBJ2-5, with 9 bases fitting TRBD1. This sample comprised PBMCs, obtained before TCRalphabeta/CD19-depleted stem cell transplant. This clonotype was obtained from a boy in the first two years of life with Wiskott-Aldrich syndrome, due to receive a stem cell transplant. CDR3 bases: TGTGCCTACGGACAGGGGTTTTTTGGGACCCAGTACTTC. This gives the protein CAYGQGFFGTQYF.